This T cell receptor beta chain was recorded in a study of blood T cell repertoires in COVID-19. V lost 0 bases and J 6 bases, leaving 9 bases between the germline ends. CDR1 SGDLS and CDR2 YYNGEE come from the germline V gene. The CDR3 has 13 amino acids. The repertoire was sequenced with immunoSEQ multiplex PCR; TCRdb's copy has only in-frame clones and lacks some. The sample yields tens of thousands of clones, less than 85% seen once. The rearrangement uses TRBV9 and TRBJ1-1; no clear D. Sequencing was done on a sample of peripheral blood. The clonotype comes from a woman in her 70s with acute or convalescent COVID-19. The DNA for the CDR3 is TGTGCCAGCAGCGTAGATGCCAGGTCTGAAGCTTTCTTT. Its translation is CASSVDARSEAFF.